Below are 32 T cell receptor beta chains sequenced from a single sample in a study of beta chain features in type 1 diabetes. Of the isolated RNA, all was reverse transcribed, and so the sequenced material was expressed TCRB transcripts. Libraries were prepared by immunoSEQ multiplex PCR; TCRdb keeps only in-frame clonotypes and omits some of them. The repertoire holds more than 350,000 clones, with about an eighth as singletons. The sequencing input was naive CD4+ T cells from blood. Receptors originate from a woman younger than 35 in good health.

The chain has TRBV7-3 and TRBJ2-1; D ambiguous. This CDR3 is 16 amino acids long. The V and J ends lost 5 bases and 0 bases respectively, with 14 bases between them. The V gene's germline CDR1 is SGHTA and CDR2 FQGTGA. In nucleotides, the CDR3 is TGTGCCAGCAGCCCCAGCTTAGGCGGCTCCTACAATGAGCAGTTCTTC. Translation gives CASSPSLGGSYNEQFF.

In its sample, this clone was seen a few times. The chain carries TRBV7-9 and TRBJ2-5; TRBD2 agrees at 9 bases. The V gene's germline CDR1 is SEHNR and CDR2 FQNEAQ (reference sequence). With V trimmed by 5 bases and J by 1 base, 8 bases remained unmatched. The CDR3 loop spans 16 amino acids. The CDR3 nucleotides are TGTGCCAGCAGCCCCGCTTGGCGGGAGGGCCAAGAGACCCAGTACTTC. Its protein product is CASSPAWREGQETQYF.

Only a few counts were recorded for this clone. This chain joins TRBV2 and TRBJ2-3, with 12 bases lining up with TRBD2. Germline trimming cut 6 bases from V and 6 bases from J; bases unmatched to any gene: 13. Per germline, CDR1 SNHLY and CDR2 FYNNEI. The CDR3 sequence is 17 residues long. The CDR3 DNA sequence: TGTGCCAGCAGCCGAAGGTCCCTAGCGGGGGGGCCGGATACGCAGTATTTT. It translates to CASSRRSLAGGPDTQYF.

The table lists this clone with a few counts. V gene TRBV9 combines with J gene TRBJ2-2; 11 positions match TRBD2. The CDR3 loop spans 17 amino acids. The ends lost 2 bases at V and 4 bases at J; junction bases unmatched: 7. Germline assignment: CDR1 SGDLS and CDR2 YYNGEE. CDR3 residues: CASSVRSGGAATGELFF. Written as DNA, the CDR3 is TGTGCCAGCAGCGTCCGTAGCGGGGGGGCCGCCACCGGGGAGCTGTTTTTT.

The chain uses TRBV5-6 and TRBJ1-2; D gene uncertain. The CDR3 has 12 amino acids. Deletions cut 1 base from V and 8 bases from J, with 9 bases between. CDR1 and CDR2 (germline): SGHDT, YYEEEE. DNA of the CDR3: TGTGCCAGCAGCTTGCTCAGTTTGGGCTACACCTTC. It specifies CASSLLSLGYTF.

V and J are TRBV27 and TRBJ1-2, with D unresolved. Trimming left V 4 bases short and J 8 bases short, with 14 bases between. The CDR3 runs to 13 residues. CDR1 and CDR2 from the germline V gene are MNHEY and SMNVEV (reference sequence). The DNA for the CDR3 is TGTGCCAGCAGTTACAATACAGCGGGAGGCTACACCTTC. This codes for CASSYNTAGGYTF.

The V call is TRBV9, the J call TRBJ2-7; 12 nucleotides line up with TRBD2. J gave up 1 base and V 3 bases, and 8 bases lay outside the gene matches. In germline, CDR1 is SGDLS, CDR2 YYNGEE. The CDR3 runs 17 residues. CDR3: CASSAGSTSGGSYEQYF. CDR3 sequence (DNA): TGTGCCAGCAGCGCCGGTTCGACTAGCGGGGGTTCCTACGAGCAGTACTTC.

The chain has TRBV18 and TRBJ2-1; the match to TRBD2 covers 9 bases. V was clipped by 3 bases and J by 6 bases; unmatched bases: 6. Germline loops: CDR1 KGHSH, CDR2 LQKENI. The CDR3 length is 15 residues. CDR3: CASSPRLAEFNEQFF. CDR3 nucleotides: TGTGCCAGCTCACCCCGACTAGCGGAGTTCAATGAGCAGTTCTTC. The full variable domain, its missing parts supplied by reference TRBV18 and TRBJ2-1, is NAGVMQNPRHLVRRRGQEARLRCSPMKGHSHVYWYRQLPEEGLKFMVYLQKENIIDESGMPKERFSAEFPKEGPSILRIQQVVRGDSAAYFCASSPRLAEFNEQFFGPGTRLTVL.

This clone was observed a few times. V is TRBV5-1 and J is TRBJ2-5; D possibly corresponds to TRBD1 (5 bases). Germline V gene sequence: CDR1 SGHRS, CDR2 YFSETQ. The CDR3 length is 15 residues. Trimming stripped 0 bases from V and 4 bases from J, with 13 bases between. The CDR3, as DNA: TGCGCCAGCAGCTTGGCTGGGGCCGCGCGAGAGACCCAGTACTTC. It specifies CASSLAGAARETQYF.

This clone was observed a handful of times. The rearrangement uses TRBV2 and TRBJ2-1; a possible D gene is TRBD2 (6 bases). The CDR3 has 14 amino acids. Germline V gene sequence: CDR1 SNHLY, CDR2 FYNNEI. V was pared by 4 bases and J by 7 bases, with 14 bases between. The CDR3 bases are TGTGCCAGCAGTGGCCAGCGGGTGTCAAATGAGCAGTTCTTC. This encodes CASSGQRVSNEQFF.

A few counts support this clone. J is TRBJ2-1 and V is TRBV19; 14 bases are shared with TRBD2. V lost 7 bases to trimming and J lost 7 bases; unmatched junction nucleotides: 6. The CDR3 is made up of 15 amino acids. From germline, CDR1 is LNHDA and CDR2 SQIVND (reference sequence). CDR3 DNA: TGTGCCAGTAAGACCGGGACTAGCGGGAGAAATGAGCAGTTCTTC. As protein: CASKTGTSGRNEQFF.

V usage is TRBV30 and J usage is TRBJ2-4, with a weak D call TRBD1 (6 bases). Trimming removed 3 bases from V and 8 bases from J, with 17 bases in between. The germline V gene encodes CDR1 GTSNPN and CDR2 SVGIG (reference sequence). The CDR3 length is 14 residues. The CDR3 spells CAWSPRAKGDIQYF. DNA for the CDR3: TGTGCCTGGAGCCCTAGGGCTAAGGGGGACATTCAGTACTTC.

This chain joins TRBV5-1 and TRBJ2-1, with 9 nucleotides matching TRBD1. The CDR3 is 14 amino acids. V was pared by 4 bases and J by 4 bases, with 3 bases of the junction left unmatched. Germline lookup yields CDR1 SGHRS and CDR2 YFSETQ. The CDR3 DNA sequence: TGCGCCAGCAGCATGGGACAGGGTTACAATGAGCAGTTCTTC. It translates to CASSMGQGYNEQFF.

This clone came up a few times. The chain is built from TRBV6-5 and TRBJ2-1; D remains unclear. The CDR3 is 14 residues long. CDR1 MNHEY and CDR2 SVGAGI come from the germline V gene. The V and J ends lost 8 bases and 4 bases respectively, with 15 bases between them. The CDR3 DNA follows: TGTGCCAGCTCGAGGAGAAACCGGTACAATGAGCAGTTCTTC. This gives the protein CASSRRNRYNEQFF.

V is TRBV6-5 and J is TRBJ2-3; TRBD1 is a possible D gene (6 bases). V was pared by 2 bases and J by 5 bases, with 14 bases between. In germline, CDR1 is MNHEY, CDR2 SVGAGI. The CDR3 consists of 15 residues. CDR3 loop: CASSYGQGQEDTQYF. CDR3 coding DNA: TGTGCCAGCAGTTACGGCCAGGGGCAAGAAGATACGCAGTATTTT.

The V call is TRBV7-9, the J call TRBJ2-2; perhaps TRBD1 as D (6 bases). CDR1 SEHNR and CDR2 FQNEAQ come from the germline V gene (reference sequence). Trimming removed 4 bases at V and 4 bases at J, with 10 bases between. The CDR3 contains 14 residues. CDR3 sequence: CASSWTVFTGELFF. The DNA for the CDR3 is TGTGCCAGCAGCTGGACAGTTTTCACCGGGGAGCTGTTTTTT.

V and J are TRBV5-1 and TRBJ2-7; 9 bases agree with TRBD1. Germline lookup yields CDR1 SGHRS and CDR2 YFSETQ. The CDR3 has 16 amino acids. Unmatched junction bases numbered 9, after V lost 0 bases and J lost 5 bases. Here the CDR3 DNA reads TGCGCCAGCAGCTTGGTTCCGGGACAGGGTGTACACGAGCAGTACTTC. It specifies CASSLVPGQGVHEQYF.

The CDR3 sequence: CASSQRGNEAFF. The DNA for the CDR3 is TGTGCCAGCAGCCAAAGGGGCAATGAAGCTTTCTTT. V is TRBV6-5 and J is TRBJ1-1, with TRBD1 as a possible D gene (5 bases). The CDR3 extends over 12 amino acids. Trimming took 6 bases from V and 7 from J, leaving 12 bases between them. The V gene's germline CDR1 is MNHEY and CDR2 SVGAGI.

A few counts support this clone. The rearrangement joins TRBV14 to TRBJ2-7; D is possibly TRBD1 or TRBD2 (5 bases each). CDR3 length: 14 residues. CDR1 and CDR2 (germline): SGHDN, FVKESK. V was trimmed by 4 bases and J by 3 bases, leaving 13 bases between them. CDR3 sequence: CASSRPGRLYEQYF. CDR3 sequence (DNA): TGTGCCAGCAGCCGACCGGGACGGCTCTACGAGCAGTACTTC.

In this sample, this clone turned up a few times. The rearrangement links TRBV7-2 to TRBJ2-1, with TRBD1 matching over 7 bases. Germline V gene data show CDR1 as SGHTA and CDR2 as FQGNSA. There are 14 residues in the CDR3. V lost 5 bases to trimming and J lost 3 bases; unmatched junction nucleotides: 4. Written as DNA, the CDR3 is TGTGCCAGCAGCAAGGGACAGAACTACAATGAGCAGTTCTTC. This codes for CASSKGQNYNEQFF.

The genes are TRBV5-1 and TRBJ2-5; D remains unclear. This CDR3 has 17 amino acids. CDR1 is SGHRS and CDR2 is YFSETQ in the germline V gene. V lost 4 bases, J lost 3 bases, and 22 bases lay in between. The CDR3 loop reads CASSPIVEASGKETQYF. CDR3 coding DNA: TGCGCCAGCAGCCCAATAGTTGAGGCCTCTGGCAAAGAGACCCAGTACTTC.

This clone turned up a few times. The chain combines TRBV5-1 with TRBJ2-2, with D uncertain. There are 15 residues in the CDR3. The germline gives CDR1 SGHRS, CDR2 YFSETQ. The V end lost 3 bases, the J end lost 0 bases, and 9 bases lay between the germline ends. The CDR3: CASSWAAPNTGELFF. The CDR3 DNA is TGCGCCAGCAGCTGGGCGGCCCCGAACACCGGGGAGCTGTTTTTT.

This chain joins TRBV11-2 and TRBJ2-5; D may be TRBD1 (7 bases). Germline-derived CDR1 and CDR2 are SGHAT and FQNNGV. The V and J ends lost 0 bases and 6 bases respectively, with 17 bases between them. CDR3 length: 16 residues. CDR3 bases: TGTGCCAGCAGCTTAGAGCCAGGGGGGCGCTTAAAGACCCAGTACTTC. Its translation: CASSLEPGGRLKTQYF.

The rearrangement uses TRBV15 and TRBJ2-4; TRBD1 is a possible D gene (6 bases). The CDR3 is 14 residues long. Trimming cost V 1 base and J 8 bases, with 12 bases left between them. Per the germline V gene, CDR1 is LNHNV and CDR2 is YYDKDF (reference sequence). The CDR3 nucleotides are TGTGCCACCAGCAGAGCATCCTCAGGGGACATTCAGTACTTC. Translation gives CATSRASSGDIQYF.

Only a few counts were recorded for this clone. This sequence joins TRBV2 and TRBJ2-5; no firm D call. Deletions cut 2 bases from V and 5 bases from J, with 6 bases between. The CDR3 consists of 12 residues. Germline assignment: CDR1 SNHLY and CDR2 FYNNEI. CDR3 bases: TGTGCCAGCAGTGAATTGGGGGAGACCCAGTACTTC. It yields the protein CASSELGETQYF.

The V gene is TRBV30, the J gene TRBJ1-2; unclear D gene. Germline CDR1 GTSNPN, CDR2 SVGIG (reference sequence). This CDR3 comprises 15 residues. V was trimmed by 3 bases and J by 3 bases, leaving 17 bases between them. The DNA of the CDR3 is TGTGCCTGGAGCGCGACGTGGGGTCGAGACTATGGCTACACCTTC. The encoded protein is CAWSATWGRDYGYTF.

The chain carries TRBV9 and TRBJ1-6, with D possibly TRBD1 on 5 matching bases. The V end lost 0 bases, the J end lost 7 bases, and 11 bases lay between the germline ends. CDR3 length: 15 amino acids. Germline values: CDR1 SGDLS, CDR2 YYNGEE. In DNA form, the CDR3 reads TGTGCCAGCAGCGTAGAGGGGACTCGGAATTCACCCCTCCACTTT. It is translated as CASSVEGTRNSPLHF.

This clone was counted only a few times. The chain carries TRBV7-9 and TRBJ1-1; D is uncertain. Trimming took off 5 bases at V and 7 bases at J, with 11 bases between the two ends. The CDR3 is 12 residues long. Germline V CDR1 and CDR2: SEHNR, FQNEAQ (reference sequence). The CDR3 is CASSPAAIEAFF. DNA of the CDR3: TGTGCCAGCAGCCCTGCGGCTATTGAAGCTTTCTTT.

This clone was counted between two and nine times. The genes are TRBV7-2 and TRBJ2-5; tentatively, D is TRBD2 (6 bases). V lost 5 bases and J 5 bases, leaving 18 bases between the germline ends. The CDR3 loop spans 15 amino acids. Germline V gene lookup returns CDR1 SGHTA and CDR2 FQGNSA. CDR3 sequence reads: CASSPSTRFLETQYF. The CDR3 nucleotides read TGTGCCAGCAGCCCATCGACTAGATTTCTTGAGACCCAGTACTTC.

This clone has a handful of counts. V gene TRBV29-1 combines with J gene TRBJ2-1; unclear D gene. Germline CDR1 and CDR2: SQVTM and ANQGSEA. V dropped 6 bases and J dropped 7 bases, with 13 bases sitting between them. The CDR3 extends over 12 amino acids. The DNA of the CDR3 is TGCAGCGTGGGTATCCGGAATAATGAGCAGTTCTTC. Translating it yields CSVGIRNNEQFF.

This clone was seen a few times. V gene TRBV6-6 combines with J gene TRBJ2-7, with 8 bases fitting TRBD2. In germline, CDR1 is MNHNY, CDR2 SVGAGI (reference sequence). The CDR3 has 15 amino acids. V lost 5 bases and J lost 2; bases outside the gene matches: 8. CDR3 bases: TGTGCCAGCAGTCCTGGGACTAGTCATACCTACGAGCAGTACGTC. This encodes CASSPGTSHTYEQYV.

V and J are TRBV5-1 and TRBJ2-1; possibly TRBD2 for D (5 bases). The CDR3 is made up of 13 amino acids. Germline CDR1 reads SGHRS; CDR2 reads YFSETQ. Trimming took off 2 bases at V and 9 bases at J, with 12 bases between the two ends. CDR3 bases: TGCGCCAGCAGCTTCCGGGAACTCGGTGAGCAGTTCTTC. Its protein product is CASSFRELGEQFF.